The 32 T cell receptor beta chains below come from one sample, sequenced in a study of blood T cell repertoires in COVID-19. TCRdb's table, derived via immunoSEQ multiplex PCR, lists solely in-frame clones and lacks some. The sample carries about 250,000 clones, about 86% recorded once. The sample consisted of peripheral blood. The source of these receptors is a man aged 50-59 years with active or convalescent COVID-19.

This rearrangement joins TRBV14 to TRBJ1-1; weak D call: TRBD1 (6 bases). CDR3 length equals 13 residues. Trimming pared 3 bases from V and 6 bases from J, leaving 11 bases between. Germline assignment: CDR1 SGHDN and CDR2 FVKESK. The CDR3 DNA sequence: TGTGCCAGCAGCCATACAGGGTGGGCTGAAGCTTTCTTT. Encoded protein: CASSHTGWAEAFF.

This clone was detected once. The rearrangement uses TRBV9 and TRBJ2-7; weak D call: TRBD1 (8 bases). Trimming shortened V by 0 bases and J by 3 bases, and 13 bases separated the two germline ends. CDR1 is SGDLS, CDR2 YYNGEE, per germline. There are 15 residues in the CDR3. CDR3 loop: CASSVATGGDYEQYF. The CDR3, as DNA: TGTGCCAGCAGCGTAGCTACAGGGGGGGACTACGAGCAGTACTTC.

The chain has TRBV2 and TRBJ1-2; TRBD1 might be the D (6 bases). Germline assignment: CDR1 SNHLY and CDR2 FYNNEI. Trimming took 1 base from V and 7 from J, leaving 13 bases between them. The length of the CDR3 is 14 residues. The CDR3 DNA sequence: TGTGCCAGCAGTGAAGTATTTAGGGGGGGTGGCTACACCTTC. Translation: CASSEVFRGGGYTF.

The chain couples TRBV11-2 to TRBJ2-3; no definite D call. Germline loops: CDR1 SGHAT, CDR2 FQNNGV. The V gene lost 4 bases and the J gene lost 2 bases, with 4 bases spanning the gap. This CDR3 contains 12 residues. CDR3 coding DNA: TGTGCCAGCAGCTACTACACAGATACGCAGTATTTT. Its translation: CASSYYTDTQYF.

The chain has TRBV5-1 and TRBJ2-5, with D perhaps TRBD1 (7 bases). Per germline, CDR1 SGHRS and CDR2 YFSETQ. Trimming left V 4 bases short and J 1 base short, with 14 bases between. The CDR3 totals 15 residues. The CDR3 region is CASSARGDRQETQYF. The CDR3 DNA follows: TGCGCCAGCAGCGCCAGGGGGGACCGCCAAGAGACCCAGTACTTC.

V and J are TRBV11-2 and TRBJ1-1; 9 positions agree with TRBD1. J gave up 11 bases and V 5 bases, and 6 bases lay outside the gene matches. The CDR3 has 12 residues. Germline V CDR1 and CDR2: SGHAT, FQNNGV. CDR3 loop: CASSEGTGPAFF. CDR3 nucleotide sequence: TGTGCCAGCAGCGAAGGGACAGGGCCGGCTTTCTTT.

The CDR3 here is CASSLAGGTGRRNRDQPQHF. The CDR3 coding sequence is TGTGCCAGCAGCTTGGCCGGCGGGACAGGTCGGAGGAATAGGGATCAGCCCCAGCATTTT. The chain recombines TRBV5-4 with TRBJ1-5; 8 bases are a match to TRBD1. The length of the CDR3 is 20 residues. From germline, CDR1 is SGHNT and CDR2 YYREEE (reference sequence). Trimming removed 0 bases from V and 5 bases from J; junction bases left unmatched: 19.

This chain links TRBV19 with TRBJ1-3; weak D call: TRBD1 (5 bases). CDR3 length: 15 amino acids. The germline V and J ends were trimmed by 7 bases and 4 bases, with 17 bases remaining between them. The germline V gene encodes CDR1 LNHDA and CDR2 SQIVND (reference sequence). CDR3 loop: CASMERGKNGNTIYF. For the CDR3, the DNA is TGTGCCAGTATGGAAAGGGGAAAAAACGGAAACACCATATATTTT.

As concerns this clone: The sample has other DNA sequences that encode this CDR3 too. The chain combines TRBV5-1 with TRBJ1-1; D call uncertain. The CDR3 loop spans 14 amino acids. V was clipped by 0 bases and J by 1 base, with 7 bases between them. Germline assignment: CDR1 SGHRS and CDR2 YFSETQ. Written as DNA, the CDR3 is TGCGCCAGCAGCTTGGGTACCGGGAACACTGAAGCTTTCTTT. Protein sequence: CASSLGTGNTEAFF.

J is TRBJ1-2 and V is TRBV28, with 9 bases identical to TRBD1. Germline CDR1 is MDHEN and CDR2 is SYDVKM. The CDR3 is made up of 15 amino acids. V lost 6 bases to trimming and J lost 8 bases; unmatched junction nucleotides: 13. CDR3 sequence reads: CASRGPGQDRGGYTF. The CDR3 DNA is TGTGCCAGCAGGGGTCCGGGACAGGACAGGGGAGGCTACACCTTC.

The rearrangement links TRBV2 to TRBJ2-1; 11 bases line up with TRBD2. This CDR3 has 17 residues. Germline V gene data show CDR1 as SNHLY and CDR2 as FYNNEI. V was clipped by 0 bases and J by 6 bases; unmatched bases: 7. The CDR3 loop reads CASSEAGASGGPNEQFF. CDR3 nucleotides: TGTGCCAGCAGTGAAGCGGGGGCTAGCGGGGGGCCCAATGAGCAGTTCTTC.

The V and J genes are TRBV5-1 and TRBJ2-5, with TRBD1 matching over 7 bases. The CDR3 is made up of 15 amino acids. From germline, CDR1 is SGHRS and CDR2 YFSETQ. Trimming at V came to 3 bases and at J to 0 bases, leaving 5 bases not matched to a gene. In DNA form, the CDR3 reads TGCGCCAGCAGCTGGTCCGGGACAGACCAAGAGACCCAGTACTTC. The encoded protein is CASSWSGTDQETQYF.

The J gene is TRBJ1-2, the V gene TRBV6-1, with D unresolved. The CDR3 runs to 12 residues. Per the germline V gene, CDR1 is MNHNS and CDR2 is SASEGT. Trimming left V 2 bases short and J 5 bases short, with 6 bases between. The CDR3 DNA reads TGTGCCAGCAGTGAAACAGTTTATGGCTACACCTTC. It codes for CASSETVYGYTF.

In its sample, this clone was seen once. The chain joins TRBV4-2 to TRBJ2-3, with 15 bases identical to TRBD2. Germline V gives CDR1 LGHNA, CDR2 YNFKEQ. V was clipped by 0 bases and J by 2 bases; unmatched bases: 3. The CDR3 consists of 18 residues. In DNA form, the CDR3 reads TGTGCCAGCAGCCAAGATCGGACTAGCGGGGGGGTCACAGATACGCAGTATTTT. It yields the protein CASSQDRTSGGVTDTQYF.

In DNA form, the CDR3 reads TGTGCCAGCAGCTTCGGGGGTAACGCCAGAGCTTTCTTT. This translates into CASSFGGNARAFF. This rearrangement joins TRBV25-1 to TRBJ1-1, with D tentatively TRBD1 (5 bases). Germline-derived CDR1 and CDR2 are MGHDK and SYGVNS. V gave up 6 bases and J gave up 10 bases, with 18 bases separating them. This CDR3 region has 13 residues.

The chain joins TRBV5-1 to TRBJ2-1, with 9 bases identical to TRBD2. The CDR3 has 16 residues. Germline values: CDR1 SGHRS, CDR2 YFSETQ. V shed 4 bases, J shed 0 bases, and the junction held 5 bases outside the gene matches. Written as DNA, the CDR3 is TGCGCCAGCAGCCCTAGCGGGGCCCTCTCCTACAATGAGCAGTTCTTC. Protein product: CASSPSGALSYNEQFF.

The genes are TRBV19 and TRBJ1-6; 8 positions agree with TRBD1. The CDR3 length is 14 residues. CDR1 is LNHDA and CDR2 is SQIVND in the germline V gene (reference sequence). V lost 0 bases and J lost 9; bases outside the gene matches: 1. This CDR3 is CASSIDRGRSPLHF. DNA of the CDR3: TGTGCCAGTAGTATAGACAGGGGGCGTTCACCCCTCCACTTT. The full variable domain, completed using reference TRBV19 and TRBJ1-6, is DGGITQSPKYLFRKEGQNVTLSCEQNLNHDAMYWYRQDPGQGLRLIYYSQIVNDFQKGDIAEGYSVSREKKESFPLTVTSAQKNPTAFYLCASSIDRGRSPLHFGNGTRLTVT.

The chain carries TRBV9 and TRBJ2-3; 7 bases align to TRBD1. The CDR3 extends over 15 amino acids. Trimming at V came to 3 bases and at J to 5 bases, leaving 9 bases not matched to a gene. CDR1 and CDR2 from the germline V gene are SGDLS and YYNGEE. CDR3 DNA sequence: TGTGCCAGCAGCGAGCAGGGGGTCCCAGGAGATACGCAGTATTTT. Translation: CASSEQGVPGDTQYF.

The chain employs TRBV20-1 and TRBJ1-2, with D tentatively TRBD1 (5 bases). V was shortened by 3 bases and J by 0 bases, with 11 bases between the two germline ends. The CDR3 consists of 14 residues. CDR1 is DFQATT, CDR2 SNEGSKA, per germline (reference sequence). This CDR3 reads CSASQGLANYGYTF. As DNA, the CDR3 is TGCAGTGCTAGTCAGGGCCTAGCTAACTATGGCTACACCTTC.

V gene TRBV27 combines with J gene TRBJ2-7, with 10 nucleotides matching TRBD2. The CDR3 sequence is 16 residues long. J was trimmed by 3 bases and V by 4 bases; bases with no gene match: 9. The germline CDR1 and CDR2 sequences are MNHEY and SMNVEV (reference sequence). This chain's CDR3 is CASSWASGGAGYEQYF. For the CDR3, the DNA is TGTGCCAGCAGTTGGGCTAGCGGGGGCGCTGGCTACGAGCAGTACTTC.

This sequence joins TRBV19 and TRBJ1-5; D remains ambiguous. Germline V gene sequence: CDR1 LNHDA, CDR2 SQIVND (reference sequence). The CDR3 has 17 residues. Trimming pared 0 bases from V and 1 base from J, leaving 13 bases between. The CDR3 region is CASSIDAPSLSNQPQHF. The CDR3 region has the DNA TGTGCCAGTAGTATAGATGCGCCTTCACTAAGCAATCAGCCCCAGCATTTT.

The rearrangement joins TRBV18 to TRBJ1-6; D unresolved. The germline CDR1 and CDR2 sequences are KGHSH and LQKENI. V lost 5 bases to trimming and J lost 9 bases, with 14 bases between them. This CDR3 comprises 14 residues. The CDR3 DNA reads TGTGCCAGCTCAGGGAGCTCGGGGATTTCACCCCTCCACTTT. Amino acids: CASSGSSGISPLHF.

The chain links TRBV6-5 to TRBJ2-5; 9 nucleotides line up with TRBD1. The CDR3 is 13 amino acids. The V gene end was trimmed by 7 bases and the J gene end by 3 bases; junction bases not matched to a gene: 3. CDR1 MNHEY and CDR2 SVGAGI come from the germline V gene. The CDR3 DNA is TGTGCCAGCATTAGGACAGGGGAAGAGACCCAGTACTTC. The encoded protein is CASIRTGEETQYF.

This clone was seen a handful of times. The chain recombines TRBV2 with TRBJ2-2; 10 positions match TRBD2. With V trimmed by 3 bases and J by 7 bases, 5 bases remained unmatched. Germline V lookup: CDR1 SNHLY, CDR2 FYNNEI. The CDR3 contains 15 residues. The CDR3 loop reads CASSEGTSDVGELFF. As DNA, the CDR3 is TGTGCCAGCAGTGAGGGGACTAGCGATGTCGGGGAGCTGTTTTTT.

The sample holds one count of this clone. The rearrangement joins TRBV19 to TRBJ1-2; D not resolved. Germline CDR1 reads LNHDA; CDR2 reads SQIVND (reference sequence). This CDR3 spans 14 amino acids. Trimming left V 4 bases short and J 3 bases short, with 12 bases between. CDR3 amino acids: CASSRVEEDYGYTF. For the CDR3, the DNA is TGTGCCAGTAGTAGGGTGGAGGAAGACTATGGCTACACCTTC.

This chain joins TRBV28 and TRBJ2-3; no definite D call. CDR3 length equals 11 residues. Trimming pared 3 bases from V and 6 bases from J, leaving 4 bases between. CDR1 is MDHEN and CDR2 is SYDVKM in the germline V gene. As DNA, the CDR3 is TGTGCCAGCAGTTTCGCGGATACGCAGTATTTT. Translating it yields CASSFADTQYF. Complete variable domain (other parts from reference TRBV28 and TRBJ2-3): DVKVTQSSRYLVKRTGEKVFLECVQDMDHENMFWYRQDPGLGLRLIYFSYDVKMKEKGDIPEGYSVSREKKERFSLILESASTNQTSMYLCASSFADTQYFGPGTRLTVL.

The V call is TRBV11-2, the J call TRBJ1-1; 7 bases agree with TRBD1. V lost 5 bases, J lost 0 bases, and 15 bases stayed unmatched. There are 18 residues in the CDR3. Germline V gene lookup returns CDR1 SGHAT and CDR2 FQNNGV. The DNA for the CDR3 is TGTGCCAGCAGCATTAGAGGGGGAAGGGGGCATATGAACACTGAAGCTTTCTTT. This gives the protein CASSIRGGRGHMNTEAFF.

The chain employs TRBV6-2 or TRBV6-3 and TRBJ2-7, with 10 bases fitting TRBD1. The junction had 6 bases not matched to a gene; V was cut back by 2 bases and J by 5 bases. This CDR3 contains 15 residues. Looked up from germline, CDR1 is MNHEY and CDR2 is SVGEGT. CDR3 DNA: TGTGCCAGCAGTTACGCACCGGGACAGGGGCACGAGCAGTACTTC. This encodes CASSYAPGQGHEQYF.

The chain combines TRBV9 with TRBJ2-7; 8 bases line up with TRBD2. This CDR3 comprises 16 residues. In germline, CDR1 is SGDLS, CDR2 YYNGEE. Trimming at V came to 4 bases and at J to 2 bases, leaving 11 bases not matched to a gene. The CDR3 sequence: CASSSGAGAFAYEQYF. The CDR3 region has the DNA TGTGCCAGCAGCTCCGGAGCGGGGGCCTTCGCCTACGAGCAGTACTTC.

The count of this clone is one. The chain joins TRBV11-2 to TRBJ2-2; TRBD2 agrees at 8 bases. Per germline, CDR1 SGHAT and CDR2 FQNNGV. The CDR3 totals 16 residues. V lost 5 bases, J lost 2 bases, and 7 bases stayed unmatched. This CDR3 is CASSQGTRSNTGELFF. DNA of the CDR3: TGTGCCAGCAGCCAAGGGACTAGGTCAAACACCGGGGAGCTGTTTTTT.

The V and J genes are TRBV5-1 and TRBJ2-7; TRBD1 is a possible D gene (6 bases). Trimming removed 0 bases at V and 2 bases at J, with 15 bases between. The CDR3 covers 16 residues. Germline CDR1 and CDR2: SGHRS and YFSETQ. The CDR3 sequence is CASSLAGAGVAYEQYF. CDR3 sequence (DNA): TGCGCCAGCAGCTTGGCCGGGGCAGGGGTAGCCTACGAGCAGTACTTC.

The V and J genes are TRBV27 and TRBJ2-3; D remains unclear. The length of the CDR3 is 14 residues. Trimming removed 2 bases from V and 4 bases from J, with 10 bases in between. CDR1 and CDR2 (germline): MNHEY, SMNVEV (reference sequence). For the CDR3, the DNA is TGTGCCAGCAGTTTAAACAGTTATCCAGATACGCAGTATTTT. Protein: CASSLNSYPDTQYF.